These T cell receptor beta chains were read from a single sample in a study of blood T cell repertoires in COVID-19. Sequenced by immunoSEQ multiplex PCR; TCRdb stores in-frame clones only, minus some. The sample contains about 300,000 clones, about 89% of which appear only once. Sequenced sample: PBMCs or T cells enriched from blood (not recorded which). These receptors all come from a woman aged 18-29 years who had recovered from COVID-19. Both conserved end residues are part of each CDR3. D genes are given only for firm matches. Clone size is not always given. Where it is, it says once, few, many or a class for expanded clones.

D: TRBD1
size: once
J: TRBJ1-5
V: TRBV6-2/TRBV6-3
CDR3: CASSSGQGGQPQHF
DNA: TGTGCCAGCAGTTCCGGACAGGGCGGGCAGCCCCAGCATTTT

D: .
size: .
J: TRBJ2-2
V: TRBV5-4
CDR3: CASSRQGLNTGELFF
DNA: TGTGCCAGCAGCCGACAGGGACTGAACACCGGGGAGCTGTTTTTT

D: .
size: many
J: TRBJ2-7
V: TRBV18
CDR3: CASSPPAPDNSYEQYF
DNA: TGTGCCAGCTCACCCCCCGCCCCCGACAATTCCTACGAGCAGTACTTC

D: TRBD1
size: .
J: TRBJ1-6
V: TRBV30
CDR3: CAWRGQGNSPLHF
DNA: TGTGCCTGGAGGGGACAGGGTAATTCACCCCTCCACTTT

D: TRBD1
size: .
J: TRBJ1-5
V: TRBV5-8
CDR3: CASSTGQGDQPQHF
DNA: TGTGCCAGCAGCACCGGACAGGGCGATCAGCCCCAGCATTTT

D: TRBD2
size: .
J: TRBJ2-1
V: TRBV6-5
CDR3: CASIERGRLDEQFF
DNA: TGTGCCAGCATCGAGCGCGGGAGATTGGATGAGCAGTTCTTC

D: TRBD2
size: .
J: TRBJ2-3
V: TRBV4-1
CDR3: CASSQARTRSTDTQYF
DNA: TGCGCCAGCAGCCAAGCTAGGACTAGGAGCACAGATACGCAGTATTTT

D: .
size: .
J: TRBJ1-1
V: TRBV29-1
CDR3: CSVEERRGMNTEAFF
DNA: TGCAGCGTTGAAGAGAGGCGGGGAATGAACACTGAAGCTTTCTTT

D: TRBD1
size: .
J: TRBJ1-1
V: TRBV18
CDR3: CASSPRGRTDTEAFF
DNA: TGTGCCAGCTCACCAAGGGGGCGGACTGACACTGAAGCTTTCTTT

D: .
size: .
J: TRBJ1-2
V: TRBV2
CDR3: CASSMGGQYYGYTF
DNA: TGTGCCAGCAGTATGGGCGGGCAATACTATGGCTACACCTTC

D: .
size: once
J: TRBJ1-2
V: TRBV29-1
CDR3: CSVEEGAAIYGYTF
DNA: TGCAGCGTTGAAGAGGGGGCCGCGATCTATGGCTACACCTTC

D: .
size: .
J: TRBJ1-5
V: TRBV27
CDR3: CASSLVVGQPQHF
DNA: TGTGCCAGCAGTTTAGTGGTCGGTCAGCCCCAGCATTTT

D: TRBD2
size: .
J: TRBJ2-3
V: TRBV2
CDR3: CASRETTWIDSGRITDTQYF
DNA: TGTGCCAGCAGGGAAACTACCTGGATAGATAGCGGGAGGATTACAGATACGCAGTATTTT

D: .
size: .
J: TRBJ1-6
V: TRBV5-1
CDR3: CARKPKGRPGNSPLHF
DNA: TGCGCCAGGAAACCAAAAGGACGGCCGGGAAATTCACCCCTCCACTTT

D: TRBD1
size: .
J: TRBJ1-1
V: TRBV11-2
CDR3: CASSLGQGGTEAFF
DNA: TGTGCCAGCAGCTTAGGACAGGGTGGAACTGAAGCTTTCTTT

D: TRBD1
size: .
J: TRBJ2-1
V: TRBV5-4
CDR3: CASSLGQGVGNYNEQFF
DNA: TGTGCCAGCAGCTTGGGGCAGGGGGTCGGCAACTACAATGAGCAGTTCTTC

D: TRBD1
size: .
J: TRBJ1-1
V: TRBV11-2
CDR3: CASSFPRQGNTEAFF
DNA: TGTGCCAGCAGCTTCCCACGACAGGGGAACACTGAAGCTTTCTTT

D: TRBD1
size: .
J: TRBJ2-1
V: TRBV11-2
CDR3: CASSHRSGTGFSYNEQFF
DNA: TGTGCCAGCAGCCACAGATCCGGGACAGGGTTTTCCTACAATGAGCAGTTCTTC

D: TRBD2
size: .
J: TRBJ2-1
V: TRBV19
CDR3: CATSSGRSYNEQFF
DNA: TGTGCCACTTCTAGCGGGAGGTCCTACAATGAGCAGTTCTTC

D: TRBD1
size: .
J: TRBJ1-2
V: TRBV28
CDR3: CASSPQRQGVYGYTF
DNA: TGTGCCAGCAGTCCCCAGCGACAGGGTGTCTATGGCTACACCTTC

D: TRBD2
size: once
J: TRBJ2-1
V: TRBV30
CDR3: CAWSGGAAYNEQFF
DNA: TGTGCCTGGAGCGGGGGGGCCGCATACAATGAGCAGTTCTTC

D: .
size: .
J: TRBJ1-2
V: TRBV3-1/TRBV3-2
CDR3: CASSRGTPVCYGYTF
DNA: TGTGCCAGCAGCCGAGGGACACCGGTCTGCTATGGCTACACCTTC

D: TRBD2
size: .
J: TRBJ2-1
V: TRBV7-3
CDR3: CASSLIASGIYNEQFF
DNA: TGTGCCAGCAGCTTAATCGCTAGCGGGATTTACAATGAGCAGTTCTTC

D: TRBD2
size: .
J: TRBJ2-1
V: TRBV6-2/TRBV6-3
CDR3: CASSQRGRNEQFF
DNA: TGTGCCAGCAGCCAGCGGGGAAGGAATGAGCAGTTCTTC

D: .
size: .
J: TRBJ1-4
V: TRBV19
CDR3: CASREGGLTTNEKLFF
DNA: TGTGCCAGTAGAGAGGGGGGGCTCACAACTAATGAAAAACTGTTTTTT

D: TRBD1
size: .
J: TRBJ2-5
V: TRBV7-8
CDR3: CASSSKDRGVIKTQYF
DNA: TGTGCCAGCAGCTCGAAGGACAGGGGTGTAATTAAGACCCAGTACTTC

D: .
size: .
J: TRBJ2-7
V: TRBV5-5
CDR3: CASSLDSGAYEQYF
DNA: TGTGCCAGCAGCTTGGATTCAGGGGCCTACGAGCAGTACTTC

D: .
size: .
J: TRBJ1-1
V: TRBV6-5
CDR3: CASSYTRDTEAFF
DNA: TGTGCCAGCAGTTACACCAGGGATACTGAAGCTTTCTTT

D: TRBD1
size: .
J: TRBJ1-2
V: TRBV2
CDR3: CASSEALSGGVYGYTF
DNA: TGTGCCAGCAGTGAAGCGCTTTCAGGGGGCGTATATGGCTACACCTTC

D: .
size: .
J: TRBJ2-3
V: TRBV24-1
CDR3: CATSDGGSTAESDTQYF
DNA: TGTGCCACCAGTGATGGGGGGTCAACCGCCGAATCGGATACGCAGTATTTT

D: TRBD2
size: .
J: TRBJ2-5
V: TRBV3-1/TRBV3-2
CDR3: CASSTRVRGGETQYF
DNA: TGTGCCAGCAGCACCCGCGTTCGCGGGGGAGAGACCCAGTACTTC

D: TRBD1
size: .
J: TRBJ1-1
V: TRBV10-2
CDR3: CASSPGQRNEAFF
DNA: TGCGCCAGCAGTCCGGGACAGAGAAATGAAGCTTTCTTT

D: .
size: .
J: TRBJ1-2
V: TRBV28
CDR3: CASSFKAGYGYTF
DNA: TGTGCCAGCAGTTTTAAGGCGGGGTATGGCTACACCTTC

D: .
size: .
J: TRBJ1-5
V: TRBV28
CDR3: CASSLWASNQPQHF
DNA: TGTGCCAGCAGCCTATGGGCGAGCAATCAGCCCCAGCATTTT